The present T cell receptor beta chain was sequenced within a study of T cell responses to AZD1222 COVID-19 vaccine. General study findings and limits: Spike-specific TCR breadth and depth grew following two AZD1222 doses. Only six people who got AZD1222 tested seropositive at baseline.

Of note for this clone: Its target is unknown.

The CDR3 is 16 amino acids. Trimming removed 0 bases from V and 5 bases from J, with 16 bases in between. CDR1 and CDR2 from the germline V gene are MNHEY and SVGAGI. This table comes from immunoSEQ multiplex PCR, and its TCRdb copy is limited to in-frame clones, with some not included. This table has about 170,000 clones, around 88% appearing once. V and J are TRBV6-5 and TRBJ1-2; D ambiguous. This receptor was taken from an adult who received the AZD1222 COVID-19 vaccine. Source: peripheral blood, taken 28 days after the second AZD1222 dose. The CDR3 DNA sequence: TGTGCCAGCAGTTACTCGGTCGCAGGAAGAGGATATGGCTACACCTTC. This translates into CASSYSVAGRGYGYTF.